The present TCR beta chain was sequenced within a study of cytomegalovirus exposure and HLA in healthy donors. Study-wide results and limits: A subsequent analysis found that TCR clusters from the first cohort also tended to co-occur in the 120 or so validation repertoires, with around 94% of cluster scores above 0.

Only in-frame clones appear in the TCRdb table, and some are missing; sequencing was by immunoSEQ multiplex PCR. The sample yields approximately 97,000 clones, about 93% seen once. An approximately 130-subject validation cohort, separate from the 666-subject first cohort, supplied the donors. About this clone: The antigen is unknown.

Material: PBMCs. This TCR was sampled from a woman in her twenties or thirties in good health and CMV-seropositive.

CDR3 coding DNA: TGCGCCAGCAGTGTATCCGGGACAGGGCGTGAGCAGTTCTTC. Protein sequence: CASSVSGTGREQFF. The J gene is TRBJ2-1, the V gene TRBV10-1; 9 bases line up with TRBD1. V gave up 4 bases and J gave up 9 bases; unmatched junction bases: 7. Germline loops: CDR1 WNHNN, CDR2 SYGVQD (reference sequence). The CDR3 has 14 residues.